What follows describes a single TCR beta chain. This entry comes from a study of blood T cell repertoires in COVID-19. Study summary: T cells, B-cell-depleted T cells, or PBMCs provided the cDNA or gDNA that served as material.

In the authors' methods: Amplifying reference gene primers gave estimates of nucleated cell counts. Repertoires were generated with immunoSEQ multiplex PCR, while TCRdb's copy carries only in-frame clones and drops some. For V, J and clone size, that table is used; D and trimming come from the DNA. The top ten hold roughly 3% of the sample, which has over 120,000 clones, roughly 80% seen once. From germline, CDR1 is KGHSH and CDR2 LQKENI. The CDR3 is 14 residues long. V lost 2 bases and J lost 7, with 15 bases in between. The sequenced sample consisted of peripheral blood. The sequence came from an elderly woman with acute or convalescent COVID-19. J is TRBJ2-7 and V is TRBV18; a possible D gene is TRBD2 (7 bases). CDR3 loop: CASSPFGGRREQYF. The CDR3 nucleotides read TGTGCCAGCTCACCATTCGGGGGGCGACGGGAGCAGTACTTC.